The clone carrying this TCR beta chain has ten or more counts. Its specificity is unknown. RNA transcripts served as the template for amplifying TCR beta CDR3 regions. HTBI primers were used for first-round RT-PCR of the TCR CDR3. One entry per CDR3 protein, called by TCRdb with MiXCR from the multiplex PCR reads. The data hold roughly 580,000 distinct CDR3 sequences, with around 14% observed a single time. CDR1 is WSHSY and CDR2 is SAAADI in the germline V gene. The CDR3 loop spans 14 amino acids. Trimming at V came to 8 bases and at J to 1 base, leaving 6 bases not matched to a gene. This specimen comes from a study of T cells in Graves' hyperthyroidism and ophthalmopathy. About the study: Peripheral blood was drawn at first diagnosis, prior to all treatment. Study findings and constraints: Researchers found most expanded thyroid clonotypes above 0.001 in blood as well.

Sample: blood. The rearrangement links TRBV10-2 to TRBJ2-3; 7 bases line up with TRBD1. The receptor's source is a woman younger than 45 with Graves' hyperthyroidism that later progressed to Graves' ophthalmopathy. DNA of the CDR3: TGCGCCAGCGGGAAGGGACAGCGCACAGATACGCAGTATTTT. This translates into CASGKGQRTDTQYF.